These 23 T cell receptor delta chains were sequenced from one sample in a study of gamma delta lymphoproliferative disorders and STAT genes. TCRdb re-called clones from the multiplex PCR reads using CATT. The repertoire includes approximately 800 delta-chain clones, around 1.6% of them detected once, and 78% sits in the top ten. PBMCs from patients and controls supplied the genomic DNA for sequencing. Sequences were obtained from blood. Every receptor here comes from a human donor in good health.

This clone was counted a few times. TCRdb assigns this DNA the protein of a much larger clone, which departs from its translation at residue 11; this likely reflects a read error, and the protein shown comes from translating the DNA. The chain links TRDV2 to TRDJ1; the match to TRDD3 covers 10 bases. The CDR3 consists of 22 residues. V was clipped by 0 bases and J by 7 bases; unmatched bases: 28. Germline values: CDR1 GEAIGNYY, CDR2 EKD. The CDR3: CACDTSSLSACWGIEDGGKLIF. The CDR3 DNA is TGTGCCTGTGACACCTCGAGCCTTTCGGCGTGCTGGGGGATAGAGGACGGGGGTAAACTCATCTTT.

This clone appeared a few times. TCRdb lists the protein of a much larger clone for this DNA, which differs at residue 20, so this is likely a read error; the protein given here is translated from the DNA itself. This chain joins TRDV2 and TRDJ1; possible D gene TRDD3, 10 bases. The CDR3 extends over 22 amino acids. From germline, CDR1 is GEAIGNYY and CDR2 EKD. The CDR3 sequence is CACDTILKPSYQLGDTHDKHIF. DNA of the CDR3: TGTGCCTGTGACACAATTCTAAAGCCTTCCTACCAATTGGGGGATACCCACGATAAACACATCTTT.

This clone is termed hyperexpanded (1% or more). The sample has other DNA sequences that encode this CDR3 too. The chain has TRDV3 and TRDJ1; TRDD3 matches at 9 bases. CDR3 length equals 16 residues. Germline trimming cut 1 base from V and 1 base from J; bases unmatched to any gene: 10. The germline CDR1 and CDR2 sequences are TVYSNPD and GDNSRS (reference sequence). CDR3 sequence: CAFIKGIRWGTDKLIF. DNA for the CDR3: TGTGCCTTTATAAAGGGGATACGCTGGGGCACCGATAAACTCATCTTT.

Many counts were recorded for this clone. With only one base between it and a far larger clone, this is likely a read error. This same CDR3 is encoded by further DNA sequences in the sample. The rearrangement uses TRDV1 and TRDJ1; 9 positions match TRDD2. V was pared by 5 bases and J by 3 bases, with 22 bases of the junction left unmatched. The CDR3 is 20 residues long. Germline V gene sequence: CDR1 TSWWSYY, CDR2 QGS. CDR3 sequence reads: CALGKAFLRSGGYLSDKLIF. As DNA, the CDR3 is TGTGCTCTTGGGAAGGCCTTCCTACGTTCTGGGGGGTATCTATCCGATAAACTCATCTTT.

In regard to this clone: The limits of the CDR3 on the DNA are not certain, so only TCRdb's listed CDR3 is given. The chain joins TRAV29/DV5 to TRDJ1; the table's TRDD3 call for D was not verified on the DNA. Including both end residues, the CDR3 is 24 amino acids long. Germline CDR1 is NSMFDY and CDR2 is ISSIKDK. Here the CDR3 reads CSVLLCSKDVGAYSGGLRTDKLIF.

This clone was counted a few times. A single base is all that separates this from a far larger clone, so a read error is likely. Other DNA sequences from this sample encode an identical CDR3 as well. V is TRDV1 and J is TRDJ1, with TRDD3 matching 10 bases. V trimming: 5 bases; J trimming: 3 bases; junction bases outside the gene matches: 21. CDR1 and CDR2 (germline): TSWWSYY, QGS. The CDR3 covers 20 residues. CDR3 nucleotides: TGTGCTCTTGGGAAGGCTTTCCTACGTTCTGGGGGATATCTATCCGATAAACTCATCTTT. Its protein product is CALGKAFLRSGGYLSDKLIF.

This clone turned up a few times. This likely came from a read error, as a far larger clone is one base away. Distinct nucleotide sequences in the sample also encode this CDR3. The rearrangement uses TRDV1 and TRDJ1; possible D gene TRDD3, 10 bases. V was cut by 5 bases and J by 3 bases, with 31 bases left in between. The CDR3 spans 20 residues. Germline lookup yields CDR1 TSWWSYY and CDR2 QGS. The CDR3 loop reads CALGKAFLRSGGYLSDKLIF. The CDR3 DNA follows: TGTGCTCTTGGGAAGGCCTTCCTACGCTCTGGGGGATATCTATCCGATAAACTCATCTTT.

On this clone: The TCRdb protein, from a much larger clone, departs from this DNA's translation at residue 5, likely by read error; the protein shown derives from the DNA. The chain uses TRDV2 and TRDJ1; 10 nucleotides line up with TRDD3. J was trimmed by 1 base and V by 3 bases; bases with no gene match: 13. Germline loops: CDR1 GEAIGNYY, CDR2 EKD. The CDR3 is 18 amino acids. The chain's CDR3 is CACDSVGGGYPRTDKLIF. CDR3 sequence (DNA): TGTGCCTGTGACTCCGTGGGTGGGGGATACCCGCGCACCGATAAACTCATCTTT.

Within the sample, this clone is medium-sized. This probably arose from a read error, given a far larger clone one base away. The identical CDR3 is also encoded by other nucleotide sequences in the sample. This chain uses TRDV2 with TRDJ1, with D perhaps TRDD3 (6 bases). Germline lookup yields CDR1 GEAIGNYY and CDR2 EKD. V was shortened by 0 bases and J by 2 bases, with 9 bases between the two germline ends. The CDR3 has 14 residues. CDR3 sequence (DNA): TGTGCCTGTGACACCCTCACTGGGACCGATAAACTCATCTTT. Protein product: CACDTLTGTDKLIF.

This clone was counted only a few times. The gene calls are TRDV1 and TRDJ1, with D tentatively TRDD2 (7 bases). CDR1 is TSWWSYY and CDR2 is QGS in the germline V gene. Deletions cut 3 bases from V and 0 bases from J, with 29 bases between. The length of the CDR3 is 21 residues. The CDR3 is CALGDPLVFLAWGSHTDKLIF. Written as DNA, the CDR3 is TGTGCTCTTGGGGACCCTCTTGTCTTCCTAGCCTGGGGCAGTCACACCGATAAACTCATCTTT.

Regarding this clone: TCRdb's listed protein matches a much larger clone and diverges from this DNA's translation at residue 13, likely through a read error; the protein shown comes from the DNA. This chain connects TRDV1 to TRDJ2; weak D call: TRDD2 (5 bases). Trimming stripped 1 base from V and 3 bases from J, with 30 bases between. Germline V gene sequence: CDR1 TSWWSYY, CDR2 QGS. The CDR3 runs 22 residues. The CDR3 DNA follows: TGTGCTCTTGGGGAACGGTGGGTCCTATCCGTGCCCCGTATGCCAATGACAGCACAACTCTTCTTT. This codes for CALGERWVLSVPRMPMTAQLFF.

To note about this clone: With a far larger clone one base away, a read error is the likely cause. This specimen includes other DNA sequences encoding the same CDR3. V is TRDV2 and J is TRDJ1; 9 nucleotides agree with TRDD3. CDR3 length: 19 residues. Trimming removed 3 bases from V and 3 bases from J; junction bases left unmatched: 19. Germline-derived CDR1 and CDR2 are GEAIGNYY and EKD. CDR3 sequence: CACDDLILGDTPSPDKLIF. In DNA, the CDR3 is TGTGCCTGTGACGACCTCATTCTAGGGGATACGCCGTCTCCCGATAAACTCATCTTT.

This clone was counted between two and nine times. The TCRdb protein comes from a much larger clone and disagrees with this DNA's translation at residue 5, likely due to a read error; the protein given here is derived from the DNA. V and J are TRAV29/DV5 and TRDJ1; D is possibly TRDD3 (6 bases). Between the trimmed V and J ends, which lost 2 bases and 2 bases, there was a span of 31 bases. Germline V gene sequence: CDR1 NSMFDY, CDR2 ISSIKDK. This CDR3 is 20 amino acids long. As DNA, the CDR3 is TGTGCAGCAAGGATGTGGGGGGCATACTCGGGCGGGTTAAGGACCGATAAACTCATCTTT. Translating gives CAARMWGAYSGGLRTDKLIF.

This clone was counted a few times. The mismatch at residue 3 between this DNA's translation and the TCRdb protein of a much larger clone likely reflects a read error; the protein shown is translated from the DNA. This CDR3 is also generated by other DNA sequences in the sample. The chain has TRDV1 and TRDJ1, with TRDD3 matching 9 bases. Per the germline V gene, CDR1 is TSWWSYY and CDR2 is QGS. This CDR3 contains 23 residues. The CDR3, as DNA: TGTGCTCCTGGGGACCCTCTTGTCTTCCTAGCCTGGGGGATCGGCTTGTACACCGATAAACTCATCTTT. Amino acid sequence: CAPGDPLVFLAWGIGLYTDKLIF.

This clone was seen at least ten times. Only one base separates this from a far larger clonotype, so it likely reflects a read error. Other DNA sequences in the sample encode the same CDR3. The chain carries TRDV1 and TRDJ1, with D maybe TRDD3 (8 bases). CDR1 is TSWWSYY, CDR2 QGS, per germline. V was pared by 3 bases and J by 0 bases, with 35 bases between. This CDR3 region has 23 residues. CDR3 loop: CALGDPLVFLAWGIGLYTDKLIF. Written as DNA, the CDR3 is TGTGCTCTTGGGGACCCTCTTGTCTTCCTAGCTTGGGGGATCGGTTTGTACACCGATAAACTCATCTTT.

In its sample, this clone was seen a few times. TCRdb attributes to this sequence the protein of a much larger clone, which differs from the DNA translation at residue 9; a read error is likely, and the protein displayed is translated from the DNA. The chain uses TRDV1 and TRDJ1; D is uncertain. Germline values: CDR1 TSWWSYY, CDR2 QGS. The CDR3 sequence is 20 residues long. V was pared by 0 bases and J by 0 bases, with 23 bases between. The CDR3 DNA reads as TGTGCTCTTGGGGAACTTTCCACTCGCACTAACCCTAGGTACACCGATAAACTCATCTTT. Protein: CALGELSTRTNPRYTDKLIF.

This clone has a handful of counts. TCRdb lists the protein of a much larger clone for this DNA, which differs at residue 5, so this is likely a read error; the protein given here is translated from the DNA itself. The chain is built from TRDV2 and TRDJ1; 12 nucleotides agree with TRDD3. The ends lost 3 bases at V and 1 base at J; junction bases unmatched: 11. Germline V lookup: CDR1 GEAIGNYY, CDR2 EKD. The CDR3 contains 18 residues. CDR3 sequence reads: CACDGRSLLGDTTDKLIF. CDR3 sequence (DNA): TGTGCCTGTGACGGCCGCTCTTTACTGGGGGATACCACCGATAAACTCATCTTT.

In its sample, this clone ranks as hyperexpanded (1% or more). This same CDR3 is encoded by further DNA sequences in the sample. The rearrangement uses TRDV3 and TRDJ1; D unclear. Per the germline V gene, CDR1 is TVYSNPD and CDR2 is GDNSRS (reference sequence). V was cut by 0 bases and J by 7 bases, with 12 bases left in between. The CDR3 spans 12 residues. This CDR3 reads CAFRFQPLKLIF. CDR3 coding DNA: TGTGCCTTTAGGTTCCAGCCACTTAAACTCATCTTT.

On this clone: The protein TCRdb lists belongs to a much larger clone and differs from this DNA's translation at residue 14, which points to a read error; the protein shown is made from the DNA. The V and J genes are TRDV1 and TRDJ1; tentatively, D is TRDD3 (10 bases). CDR3 size: 20 residues. Trimming stripped 5 bases from V and 3 bases from J, with 31 bases between. Germline V gene data show CDR1 as TSWWSYY and CDR2 as QGS. CDR3 loop: CALGKAFLRSGGYRSDKLIF. As DNA, the CDR3 is TGTGCTCTTGGGAAGGCCTTCCTACGTTCTGGGGGATATCGATCCGATAAACTCATCTTT.

Comments on this clone: The protein recorded in TCRdb matches a much larger clone and deviates from this DNA's translation at residue 15, suggesting a read error; the protein here is obtained by translating the DNA. This sequence joins TRDV2 and TRDJ1; 11 bases agree with TRDD3. The CDR3 is made up of 22 amino acids. Germline V gives CDR1 GEAIGNYY, CDR2 EKD. After removal of 0 bases from V and 7 bases from J, the junction contained 27 bases not matched to a gene. As DNA, the CDR3 is TGTGCCTGTGACACCTCGAGCCTTTCGGCGTACTGGGGGATAAAGGACGGGGGTAAACTCATCTTT. This translates into CACDTSSLSAYWGIKDGGKLIF.

Concerning this clone itself: A far larger clone differs by one base, so this is likely a read error. The sample holds other DNA sequences that translate to the same CDR3. The rearrangement links TRDV3 to TRDJ1; 8 bases fit TRDD3. V dropped 1 base and J dropped 1; count of bases not matched to a gene: 11. The CDR3 loop spans 16 amino acids. CDR1 is TVYSNPD, CDR2 GDNSRS, per germline (reference sequence). The CDR3 reads CAFIKGIRWGTDKLIF. The CDR3 DNA follows: TGTGCCTTTATAAAAGGGATACGCTGGGGCACCGATAAACTCATCTTT.

As regards this clone: A read error is the likely source, as a far larger clone sits one nucleotide away. Other DNA sequences in the same sample also yield this CDR3. The rearrangement uses TRAV29/DV5 and TRDJ1; D possibly uses TRDD2 or TRDD3 (5 bases each). The CDR3 sequence is 20 residues long. Germline values: CDR1 NSMFDY, CDR2 ISSIKDK. V lost 1 base and J 0 bases, leaving 28 bases between the germline ends. CDR3 bases: TGTGCAGCAAGCCGATTCCTCGGGGGTACACGGAGACCATACACCGATAAACTCATCTTT. Encoded protein: CAASRFLGGTRRPYTDKLIF.

The V gene lacks a call, and TRDJ1 is the J gene; the table assigns TRDD3, which was not confirmed against the DNA. CDR3 length: 19 amino acids. The CDR3 bases are TGTGCCTGTGACACCGTCACTGGGGGATACGGAAAAGGGGCCGATAAACTCATCTTT. Its protein is CACDTVTGGYGKGADKLIF.